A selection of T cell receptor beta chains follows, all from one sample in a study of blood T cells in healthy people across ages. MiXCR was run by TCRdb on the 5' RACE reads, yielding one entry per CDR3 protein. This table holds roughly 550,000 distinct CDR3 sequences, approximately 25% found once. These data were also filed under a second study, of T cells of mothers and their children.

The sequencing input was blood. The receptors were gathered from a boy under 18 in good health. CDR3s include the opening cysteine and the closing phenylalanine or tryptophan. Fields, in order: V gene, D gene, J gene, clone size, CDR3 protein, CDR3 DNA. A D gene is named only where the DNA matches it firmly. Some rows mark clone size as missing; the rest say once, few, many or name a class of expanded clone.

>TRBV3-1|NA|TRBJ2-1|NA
CASSQGPLQFF
TGTGCCAGCAGCCAAGGTCCCTTACAGTTCTTC
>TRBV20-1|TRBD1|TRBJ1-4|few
CSALDRAFVNEKLFF
TGCAGTGCTTTGGACAGGGCCTTTGTCAATGAAAAACTGTTTTTT
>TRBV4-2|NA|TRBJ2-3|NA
CASSQDRSWFQYF
TGTGCCAGCAGCCAAGATCGGAGTTGGTTTCAGTATTTT
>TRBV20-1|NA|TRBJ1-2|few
CSARPRLLGGNYGYTF
TGCAGTGCTAGACCACGATTGCTTGGAGGGAACTATGGCTACACCTTC
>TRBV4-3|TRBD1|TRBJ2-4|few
CASSQVTGGRRWGNIQYF
TGCGCCAGCAGCCAAGTAACAGGGGGCAGAAGATGGGGAAACATTCAGTACTTC
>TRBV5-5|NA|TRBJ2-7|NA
CASSLDIPSYEQYF
TGTGCCAGCAGCTTGGACATTCCCTCCTACGAGCAGTACTTC
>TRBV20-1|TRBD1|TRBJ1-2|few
CSAARTGNYGYTF
TGCAGTGCGGCACGGACAGGGAACTATGGCTACACCTTC
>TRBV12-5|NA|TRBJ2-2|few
CASGLSDALTGELFF
TGTGCTAGTGGTTTGTCGGACGCTCTGACCGGGGAGCTGTTTTTT
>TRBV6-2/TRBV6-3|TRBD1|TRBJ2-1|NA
CASRKGQGVNEQFF
TGTGCCAGCAGGAAGGGACAGGGTGTTAATGAGCAGTTCTTC
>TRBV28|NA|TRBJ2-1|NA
CASSFPDGNEQFF
TGTGCCAGCAGTTTCCCTGATGGCAATGAGCAGTTCTTC
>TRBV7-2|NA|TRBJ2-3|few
CASSLEAGLTDTQYF
TGTGCCAGCAGCTTAGAGGCGGGACTCACAGATACGCAGTATTTT
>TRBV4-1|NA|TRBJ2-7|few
CASSQALSTGTTYEQYF
TGCGCCAGCAGCCAAGCTCTTTCGACAGGGACTACCTACGAGCAGTACTTC
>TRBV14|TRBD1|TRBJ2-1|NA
CASSQYRGNEQFF
TGTGCCAGCAGCCAATACAGGGGCAATGAGCAGTTCTTC
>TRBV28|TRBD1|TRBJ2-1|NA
CASSPGQGAINEQFF
TGTGCCAGTTCTCCGGGACAGGGGGCCATCAATGAGCAGTTCTTC
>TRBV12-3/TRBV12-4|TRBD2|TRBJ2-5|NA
CASSSRLAGGRKTQYF
TGTGCCAGCAGTTCGAGACTAGCGGGGGGGCGGAAGACCCAGTACTTC
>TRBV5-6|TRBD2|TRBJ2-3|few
CASSLGSGGTDTQYF
TGTGCCAGCAGCTTGGGTAGCGGGGGCACAGATACGCAGTATTTT
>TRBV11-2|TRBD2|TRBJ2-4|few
CASSLDPTSGSRNIQYF
TGTGCCAGCAGCTTAGATCCCACTAGCGGGTCCAGAAACATTCAGTACTTC
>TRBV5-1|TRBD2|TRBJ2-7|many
CASSLKRGDSYEQYF
TGCGCCAGCAGCTTGAAGCGGGGGGACTCCTACGAGCAGTACTTC
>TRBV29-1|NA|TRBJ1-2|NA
CSVVVGGESYGYTF
TGCAGCGTTGTTGTGGGGGGAGAGAGCTATGGCTACACCTTC
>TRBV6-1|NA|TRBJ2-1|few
CATRGGSYNEQFF
TGTGCCACCAGGGGGGGATCCTACAATGAGCAGTTCTTC
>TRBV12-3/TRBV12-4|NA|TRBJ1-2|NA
CASSLTGSAMGGYTF
TGTGCCAGCAGTTTAACAGGGAGCGCTATGGGCGGCTACACCTTC
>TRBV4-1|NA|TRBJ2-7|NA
CASSQGLTGLRYEQYF
TGCGCCAGCAGCCAAGGACTAACGGGACTCCGGTACGAGCAGTACTTC
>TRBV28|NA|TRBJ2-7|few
CASSFIGGAGQYF
TGTGCCAGCAGTTTTATCGGGGGCGCAGGGCAGTACTTC
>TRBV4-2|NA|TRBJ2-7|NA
CASSQGITYEQYF
TGTGCCAGCAGCCAAGGGATAACCTACGAGCAGTACTTC
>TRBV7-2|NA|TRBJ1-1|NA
CASSLGQGIRTEAFF
TGTGCCAGCAGCTTAGGCCAAGGGATCCGCACTGAAGCTTTCTTT
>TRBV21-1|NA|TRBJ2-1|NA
CASSKVDRGKWEQFF
TGTGCCAGCAGCAAAGTCGACAGGGGGAAGTGGGAGCAGTTCTTC
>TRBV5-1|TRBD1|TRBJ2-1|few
CASSRSGQASSYNEQFF
TGCGCCAGCAGCAGGTCCGGACAGGCGTCCTCCTACAATGAGCAGTTCTTC